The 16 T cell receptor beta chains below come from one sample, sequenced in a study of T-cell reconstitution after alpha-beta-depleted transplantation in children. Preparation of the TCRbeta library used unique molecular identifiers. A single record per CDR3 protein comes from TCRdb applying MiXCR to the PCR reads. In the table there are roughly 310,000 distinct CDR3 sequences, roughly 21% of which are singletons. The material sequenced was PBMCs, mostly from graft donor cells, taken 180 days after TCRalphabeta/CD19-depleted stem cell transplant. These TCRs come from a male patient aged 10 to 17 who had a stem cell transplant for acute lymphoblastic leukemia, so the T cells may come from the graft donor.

Here the CDR3 reads CASSLRLVEDEQYF. Written as DNA, the CDR3 is TGCGCCAGCAGCTTGAGACTAGTAGAAGACGAGCAGTACTTC. The rearrangement uses TRBV5-1 and TRBJ2-7, with a possible D match to TRBD2 (6 bases). Germline V gene sequence: CDR1 SGHRS, CDR2 YFSETQ. V was shortened by 1 base and J by 5 bases, with 13 bases between the two germline ends. This CDR3 has 14 amino acids. Looking up the rest from reference TRBV5-1 and TRBJ2-7 gives the full variable domain: KAGVTQTPRYLIKTRGQQVTLSCSPISGHRSVSWYQQTPGQGLQFLFEYFSETQRNKGNFPGRFSGRQFSNSRSEMNVSTLELGDSALYLCASSLRLVEDEQYFGPGTRLTVT.

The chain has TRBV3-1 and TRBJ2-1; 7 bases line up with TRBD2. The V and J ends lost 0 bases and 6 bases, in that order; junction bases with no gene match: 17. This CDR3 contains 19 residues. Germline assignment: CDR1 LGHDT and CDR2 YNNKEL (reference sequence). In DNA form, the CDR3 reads TGTGCCAGCAGCCAAGAAGGTGGAGGGAGGGCCTCAATCCCCAATGAGCAGTTCTTC. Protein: CASSQEGGGRASIPNEQFF.

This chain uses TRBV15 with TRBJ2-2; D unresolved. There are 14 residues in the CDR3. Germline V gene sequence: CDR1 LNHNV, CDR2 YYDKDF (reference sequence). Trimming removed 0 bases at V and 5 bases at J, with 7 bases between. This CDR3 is CATSRDLVTGELFF. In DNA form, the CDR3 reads TGTGCCACCAGCAGAGATCTAGTTACCGGGGAGCTGTTTTTT.

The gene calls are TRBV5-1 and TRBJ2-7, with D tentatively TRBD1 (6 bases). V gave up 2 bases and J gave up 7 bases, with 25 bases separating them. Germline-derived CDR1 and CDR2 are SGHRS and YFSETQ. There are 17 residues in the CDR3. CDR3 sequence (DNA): TGCGCCAGCAGCTTTAGTCTTTCCGGGACAAAAGTACGGGAGCAGTACTTC. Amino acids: CASSFSLSGTKVREQYF.

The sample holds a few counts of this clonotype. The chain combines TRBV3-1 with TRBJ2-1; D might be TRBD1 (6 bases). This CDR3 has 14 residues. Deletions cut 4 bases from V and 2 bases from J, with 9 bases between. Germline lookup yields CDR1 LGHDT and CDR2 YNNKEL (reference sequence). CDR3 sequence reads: CASSLGQTYNEQFF. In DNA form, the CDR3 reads TGTGCCAGCAGCCTTGGACAGACCTACAATGAGCAGTTCTTC.

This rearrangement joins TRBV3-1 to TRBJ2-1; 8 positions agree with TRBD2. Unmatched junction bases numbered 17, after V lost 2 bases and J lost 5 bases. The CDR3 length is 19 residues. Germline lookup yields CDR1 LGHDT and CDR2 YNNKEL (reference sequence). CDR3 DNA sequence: TGTGCCAGCAGCCAACAGTTTTTTGGGACTAGGAATTTGGACAATGAGCAGTTCTTC. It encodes CASSQQFFGTRNLDNEQFF.

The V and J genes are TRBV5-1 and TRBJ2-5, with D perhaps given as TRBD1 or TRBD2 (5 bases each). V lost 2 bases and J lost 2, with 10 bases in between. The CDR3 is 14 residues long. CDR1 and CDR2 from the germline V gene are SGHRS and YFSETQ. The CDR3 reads CASSFGGVQETQYF. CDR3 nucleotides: TGCGCCAGCAGCTTTGGGGGAGTTCAAGAGACCCAGTACTTC.

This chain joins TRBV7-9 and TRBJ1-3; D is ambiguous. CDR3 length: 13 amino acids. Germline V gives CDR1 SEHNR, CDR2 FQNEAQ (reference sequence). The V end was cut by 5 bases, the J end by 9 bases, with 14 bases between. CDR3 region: CASSPNGGRTIYF. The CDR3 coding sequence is TGTGCCAGCAGCCCTAACGGTGGCCGCACCATATATTTT.

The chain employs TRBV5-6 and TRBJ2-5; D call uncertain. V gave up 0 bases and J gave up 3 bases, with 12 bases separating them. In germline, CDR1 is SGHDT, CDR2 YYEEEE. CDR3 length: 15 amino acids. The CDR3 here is CASSLDGSAKETQYF. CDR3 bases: TGTGCCAGCAGCTTGGATGGATCGGCAAAAGAGACCCAGTACTTC.

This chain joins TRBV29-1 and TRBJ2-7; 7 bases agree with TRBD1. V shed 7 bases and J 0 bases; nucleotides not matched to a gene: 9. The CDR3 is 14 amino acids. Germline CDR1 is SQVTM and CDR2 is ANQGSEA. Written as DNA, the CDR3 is TGCAGCGCCGTCACAGGGGCACTCTCCTACGAGCAGTACTTC. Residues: CSAVTGALSYEQYF.

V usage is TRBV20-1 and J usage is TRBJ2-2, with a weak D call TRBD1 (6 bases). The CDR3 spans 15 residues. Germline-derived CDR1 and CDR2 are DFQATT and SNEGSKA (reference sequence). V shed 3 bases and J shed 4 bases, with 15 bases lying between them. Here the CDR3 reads CSARGHIASTGELFF. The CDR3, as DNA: TGCAGTGCTAGGGGACATATAGCGAGCACCGGGGAGCTGTTTTTT.

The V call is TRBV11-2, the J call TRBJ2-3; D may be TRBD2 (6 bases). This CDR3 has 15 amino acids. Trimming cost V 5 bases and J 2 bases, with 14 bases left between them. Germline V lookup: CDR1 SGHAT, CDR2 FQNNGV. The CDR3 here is CASSPPGLPTDTQYF. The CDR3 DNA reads TGTGCCAGCAGCCCACCGGGACTCCCCACAGATACGCAGTATTTT.

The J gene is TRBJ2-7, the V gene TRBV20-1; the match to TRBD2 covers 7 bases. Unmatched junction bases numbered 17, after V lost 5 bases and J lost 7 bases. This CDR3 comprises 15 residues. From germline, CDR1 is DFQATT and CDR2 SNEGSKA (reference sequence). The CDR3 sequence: CSASGRRGREGEQYF. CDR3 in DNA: TGCAGTGCTTCCGGGAGGCGGGGGAGGGAGGGAGAGCAGTACTTC.

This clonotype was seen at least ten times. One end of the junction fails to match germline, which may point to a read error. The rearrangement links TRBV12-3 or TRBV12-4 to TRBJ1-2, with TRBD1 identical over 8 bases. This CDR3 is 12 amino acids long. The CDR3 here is CASRPGQGLHLF. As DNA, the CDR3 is TGTGCCAGCAGACCCGGACAGGGACTTCATCTCTTC.

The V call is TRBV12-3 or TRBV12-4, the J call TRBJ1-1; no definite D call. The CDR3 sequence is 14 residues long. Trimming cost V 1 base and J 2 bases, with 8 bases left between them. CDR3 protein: CASSLEVTNTEAFF. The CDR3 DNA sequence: TGTGCCAGCAGTTTAGAGGTCACAAACACTGAAGCTTTCTTT.

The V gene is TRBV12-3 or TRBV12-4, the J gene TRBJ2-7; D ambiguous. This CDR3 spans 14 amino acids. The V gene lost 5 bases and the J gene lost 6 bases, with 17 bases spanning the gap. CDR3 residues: CASSPTTGAPEQYF. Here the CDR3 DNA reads TGTGCCAGCAGTCCTACTACCGGCGCGCCCGAGCAGTACTTC.